These T cell receptor beta chains were read from a single sample in a study of beta chain features in type 1 diabetes. Profiled with immunoSEQ multiplex PCR; TCRdb holds only in-frame clones, not every one. The repertoire holds roughly 730,000 clones, with roughly 13% as singletons. Input material: naive CD4+ T cells from blood. Receptors were obtained from a man between 18 and 29 years old with type 1 diabetes. CDR3s include the opening cysteine and the closing phenylalanine or tryptophan. The D gene is left open where the match is weak. The listing skips clone size in some rows; elsewhere it reads once, few, many or a size class.

d_call clone_size j_call v_call cdr3_nt cdr3_aa
- - TRBJ1-2 TRBV28 TGTGCCAGCAGTTTAACAGGGTACTATGGCTACACCTTC CASSLTGYYGYTF
- few TRBJ2-3 TRBV23-1 TGCGCCAGCAGTCAATCGGCGACGGAGGGATCAGATACGCAGTATTTT CASSQSATEGSDTQYF
TRBD1 - TRBJ2-6 TRBV27 TGTGCCAGCAGTCCGACAGGGTTCTCTGGGGCCAACGTCCTGACTTTC CASSPTGFSGANVLTF
- few TRBJ1-1 TRBV28 TGTGCCAGCGGAACGGGAAGCATGAACACTGAAGCTTTCTTT CASGTGSMNTEAFF
- few TRBJ1-1 TRBV6-5 TGTGCCAGCAGTTACGCGATTCGGGGCACTGAAGCTTTCTTT CASSYAIRGTEAFF
- few TRBJ2-7 TRBV2 TGTGCCAGCAGATATACAGTTTTTTATTTC CASRYTVFYF
TRBD1 - TRBJ2-1 TRBV6-1 TGTGCCAGCAGTCACAGGGGAATCTCCTACAATGAGCAGTTCTTC CASSHRGISYNEQFF
- few TRBJ1-1 TRBV9 TGTGCCAGCAGCGTAGGTGGGAGGGTGAACACTGAAGCTTTCTTT CASSVGGRVNTEAFF
TRBD2 - TRBJ2-5 TRBV30 TGTGCCTGGAGACCGACTAGCAGAGAGACCCAGTACTTC CAWRPTSRETQYF
TRBD2 few TRBJ2-7 TRBV13 TGTGCCAGCAGCTTAGAGGGACTAGAGAACGAGCAGTACTTC CASSLEGLENEQYF
TRBD1 - TRBJ2-7 TRBV9 TGTGCCAGCAGCGTTGGACAGGCCTTCTCCTACGAGCAGTACTTC CASSVGQAFSYEQYF
- few TRBJ1-1 TRBV30 TGTGCCTGCAAATCTAGGCGGGACTGGAACACTGAAGCTTTCTTT CACKSRRDWNTEAFF
- few TRBJ2-1 TRBV7-2 TGTGCCAGCAGCCCGACTCTGGAGGATGAGCAGTTCTTC CASSPTLEDEQFF
TRBD1 - TRBJ2-5 TRBV6-6 TGTGCCAGCAGTTACGCGGGACAGGGGCAAGAGACCCAGTACTTC CASSYAGQGQETQYF
- few TRBJ1-1 TRBV30 TGTGCCTACCTCCCCAGGAGCCCTACTGAAGCTTTCTTT CAYLPRSPTEAFF
- - TRBJ2-1 TRBV11-2 TGTGCCAGCAGCTTATTCGACAGATACGAGCAGTTCTTC CASSLFDRYEQFF
- few TRBJ1-2 TRBV28 TGTGCCAGCAGACCTGGGACTGAGTCAGTGAGAAGCTACACCTTC CASRPGTESVRSYTF
TRBD2 few TRBJ2-5 TRBV7-6 TGTGCCAGCAGCTTTAGCGGGGGCCAAGAGACCCAGTACTTC CASSFSGGQETQYF
- few TRBJ1-1 TRBV21-1 TGTGCCAGACAGGGCACTGAAGCTTTCTTT CARQGTEAFF
- few TRBJ1-4 TRBV18 TGTGCCAGCTCACCAGGGCAGGGAGGTGAAAAACTGTTTTTT CASSPGQGGEKLFF
TRBD1 - TRBJ1-5 TRBV15 TGTGCCACCAGCAGAGACTCAGGACAGGGGAATCAGCCCCAGCATTTT CATSRDSGQGNQPQHF
- - TRBJ1-3 TRBV7-2 TGTGCCAGCAGCTTAAGAATTACTGGAAACACCATATATTTT CASSLRITGNTIYF
- - TRBJ1-1 TRBV9 TGTGCCAGCAGCGTAGTCAGGGACCCTGAAGCTTTCTTT CASSVVRDPEAFF
TRBD1 few TRBJ1-2 TRBV30 TGTGCCTGGAGTACCGGGACAGGGTATGGCTACACCTTC CAWSTGTGYGYTF
TRBD1 - TRBJ1-4 TRBV30 TGTGCCTGGAGTCCCGTTGACAGGGGTGAAAAACTGTTTTTT CAWSPVDRGEKLFF
- - TRBJ2-5 TRBV30 TGTGCCTGGAGTATGGCGGGGATTCAAGAGACCCAGTACTTC CAWSMAGIQETQYF
- - TRBJ1-5 TRBV30 TGTGCCTGGAGTGTAAGGGCCCATCAGCCCCAGCATTTT CAWSVRAHQPQHF
- few TRBJ1-2 TRBV30 TGTGCCTGGACCACGGGGGGCTATGGCTACACCTTC CAWTTGGYGYTF
- few TRBJ2-7 TRBV5-1 TGCGCCAGCGGGGATGGAGCTCCCTACGAGCAGTACTTC CASGDGAPYEQYF